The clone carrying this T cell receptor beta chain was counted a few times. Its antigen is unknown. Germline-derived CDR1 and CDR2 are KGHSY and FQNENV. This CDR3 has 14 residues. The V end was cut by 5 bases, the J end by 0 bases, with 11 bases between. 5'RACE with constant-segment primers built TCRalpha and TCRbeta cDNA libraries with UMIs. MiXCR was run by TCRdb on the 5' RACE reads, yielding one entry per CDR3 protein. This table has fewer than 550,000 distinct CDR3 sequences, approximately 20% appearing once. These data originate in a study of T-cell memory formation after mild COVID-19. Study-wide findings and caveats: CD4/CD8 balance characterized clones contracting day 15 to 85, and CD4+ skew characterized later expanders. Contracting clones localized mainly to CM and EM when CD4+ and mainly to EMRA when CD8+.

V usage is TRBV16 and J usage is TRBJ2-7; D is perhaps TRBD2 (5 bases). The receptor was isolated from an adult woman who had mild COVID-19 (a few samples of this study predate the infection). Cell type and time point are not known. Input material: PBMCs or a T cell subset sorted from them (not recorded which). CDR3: CASSSTGFSYEQYF. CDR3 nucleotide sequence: TGTGCCAGCAGCTCGACGGGATTCTCCTACGAGCAGTACTTC.